The sequence of this TCR beta chain was determined in a study of human T cells and chemical hapten exposure (dated by TCRdb to the early 2020s). For the study in its entirety: For sensitization, 2% DPC in acetone was applied to a 2 cm by 2 cm area of upper inner arm skin. Weekly therapeutic DPC doses were additionally applied to the scalp of patients throughout the roughly 23-week study period. Patch testing was performed on the upper back with Finn chambers containing 0.01% DPC, and the patch tests were scored after 6 days according to International Contact Dermatitis Research Group standards. Alopecia areata with under or over 50% scalp involvement, alopecia totalis and alopecia universalis were represented in the patient cohort, which was mostly female. Libraries were pooled for sequencing, and per-sample TCR yields varied mainly because of small differences in library volumes within the pool. This study followed changes in the peripheral blood TCR repertoire in vivo during primary and secondary sensitization of alopecia patients to the hapten diphenylcyclopropenone (DPC). Blood samples were taken from patients before sensitization (week 0) and then at 2, 6 and about 24 weeks after DPC sensitization. Blood for TCR sequencing was provided by twenty-nine alopecia patients at one to four time points (pre-sensitization, 2, 6 and 24 weeks).

Comments on this clonotype: It has no known antigen specificity. Base qualities are missing; no much larger clone stands one base away.

V is reduced by 3 bases and J by 14 bases, leaving a spacing of 20 bases between them. CDR1 and CDR2, looked up from the germline V gene (reference sequence), are DFQATT and SNEGSKA. From cysteine to phenylalanine, the CDR3 is 13 amino acids long. Only CDR3 DNA is held: 39 bases, read in frame from base 1. What the research found in general, with its limitations: DPC sensitization did not change the number of TCRs with a frequency above 1 in 1000, and there was no evidence of changes in global repertoire structure. Expanded TCRs formed significantly more large CDR3 similarity clusters than pre-sensitization or healthy control sets, consistent with antigen-driven responses. Because all patients had alopecia, a presumed autoimmune disease, the immune response of the patients might differ from that of healthy individuals. Repeated subsampling changed both the strength of the expansion versus patch-test correlation and the threshold at which the correlation became significant. The number of PT1 expanded TCRs positively correlated with patch test score, significant at thresholds 8, 16 and 32 but not 4.

Library preparation used RACE. Sequencing used a NextSeq 500. Library preparation attached unique molecular identifiers to individual cDNA molecules for quantitative, reproducible TCR counting. From each blood RNA sample, both TCR alpha and TCR beta chains were sequenced. The authors' analysis ran thus. The median number of TCRs per sample was around 96,000, ranging from about 23,224 to 700,000. The Decombinator software suite was used to annotate the V, J and CDR3 of the TCR reads. For the PS versus PT1 abundance plots, all samples were subsampled to the same number of TCRs (28,000). Expanded TCRs were defined as absent before sensitization and observed at least eight times at the 2-week time point. TCRdb reran the public reads through fastp at Q25 and MiXCR, keeping productive beta chains. Every entry covers one CDR3 protein and lists the most common genes and DNA from its rows. These V and J calls are TCRdb output, not the study's own analysis. The sample table contains tens of thousands of distinct CDR3 sequences; only one count was recorded for about 10% of them. The ten most abundant clones make up about 5.2% of the sample.

In light of the paper, this sample's time point label describes: pre-sensitization, week 0. The sample's treatment or condition label, decoded: therapeutic diphenylcyclopropenone sensitization with weekly scalp DPC. At every patch-test visit, the blood draw took place before the patch test was put on. Eligible patients were aged 18 to 70, diagnosed with alopecia, deemed suitable for DPC therapy, and excluded if pregnant. Total RNA was isolated from unfractionated whole blood collected in Tempus Blood RNA tubes. The chain couples TRBV20-1 to TRBJ2-1; the D element could tentatively be TRBD1 or TRBD2, as 5 bases agree for each. This sequence was found in a woman between 50 and 59 years old with alopecia areata. Some clones in this sample may be carry-over from other donors' samples. The sequenced sample was whole blood, obtained in connection with sensitization to the hapten diphenylcyclopropenone (DPC). The CDR3 protein sequence reads: CSARDNSRLAEFF. DNA sequence: TGCAGTGCTAGGGACAATTCAAGGCTAGCTGAGTTCTTC.